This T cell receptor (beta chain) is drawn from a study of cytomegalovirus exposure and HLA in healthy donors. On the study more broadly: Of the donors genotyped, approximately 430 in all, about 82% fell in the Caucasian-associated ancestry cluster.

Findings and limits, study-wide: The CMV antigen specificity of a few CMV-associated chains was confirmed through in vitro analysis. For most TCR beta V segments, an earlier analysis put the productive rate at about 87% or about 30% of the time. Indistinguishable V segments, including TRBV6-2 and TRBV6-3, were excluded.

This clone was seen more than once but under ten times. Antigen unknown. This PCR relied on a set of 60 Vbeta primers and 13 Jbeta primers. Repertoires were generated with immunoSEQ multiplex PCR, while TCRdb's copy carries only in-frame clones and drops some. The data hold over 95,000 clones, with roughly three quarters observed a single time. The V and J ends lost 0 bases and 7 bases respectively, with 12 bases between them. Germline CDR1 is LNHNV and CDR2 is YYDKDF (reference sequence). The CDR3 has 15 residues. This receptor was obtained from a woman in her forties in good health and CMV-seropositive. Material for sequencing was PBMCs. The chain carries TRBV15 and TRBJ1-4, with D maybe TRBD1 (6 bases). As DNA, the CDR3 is TGTGCCACCAGCAGAGATCGGGCAGGGGTTGAAAAACTGTTTTTT. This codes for CATSRDRAGVEKLFF. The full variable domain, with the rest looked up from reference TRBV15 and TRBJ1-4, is DAMVIQNPRYQVTQFGKPVTLSCSQTLNHNVMYWYQQKSSQAPKLLFHYYDKDFNNEADTPDNFQSRRPNTSFCFLDIRSPGLGDTAMYLCATSRDRAGVEKLFFGSGTQLSVL.